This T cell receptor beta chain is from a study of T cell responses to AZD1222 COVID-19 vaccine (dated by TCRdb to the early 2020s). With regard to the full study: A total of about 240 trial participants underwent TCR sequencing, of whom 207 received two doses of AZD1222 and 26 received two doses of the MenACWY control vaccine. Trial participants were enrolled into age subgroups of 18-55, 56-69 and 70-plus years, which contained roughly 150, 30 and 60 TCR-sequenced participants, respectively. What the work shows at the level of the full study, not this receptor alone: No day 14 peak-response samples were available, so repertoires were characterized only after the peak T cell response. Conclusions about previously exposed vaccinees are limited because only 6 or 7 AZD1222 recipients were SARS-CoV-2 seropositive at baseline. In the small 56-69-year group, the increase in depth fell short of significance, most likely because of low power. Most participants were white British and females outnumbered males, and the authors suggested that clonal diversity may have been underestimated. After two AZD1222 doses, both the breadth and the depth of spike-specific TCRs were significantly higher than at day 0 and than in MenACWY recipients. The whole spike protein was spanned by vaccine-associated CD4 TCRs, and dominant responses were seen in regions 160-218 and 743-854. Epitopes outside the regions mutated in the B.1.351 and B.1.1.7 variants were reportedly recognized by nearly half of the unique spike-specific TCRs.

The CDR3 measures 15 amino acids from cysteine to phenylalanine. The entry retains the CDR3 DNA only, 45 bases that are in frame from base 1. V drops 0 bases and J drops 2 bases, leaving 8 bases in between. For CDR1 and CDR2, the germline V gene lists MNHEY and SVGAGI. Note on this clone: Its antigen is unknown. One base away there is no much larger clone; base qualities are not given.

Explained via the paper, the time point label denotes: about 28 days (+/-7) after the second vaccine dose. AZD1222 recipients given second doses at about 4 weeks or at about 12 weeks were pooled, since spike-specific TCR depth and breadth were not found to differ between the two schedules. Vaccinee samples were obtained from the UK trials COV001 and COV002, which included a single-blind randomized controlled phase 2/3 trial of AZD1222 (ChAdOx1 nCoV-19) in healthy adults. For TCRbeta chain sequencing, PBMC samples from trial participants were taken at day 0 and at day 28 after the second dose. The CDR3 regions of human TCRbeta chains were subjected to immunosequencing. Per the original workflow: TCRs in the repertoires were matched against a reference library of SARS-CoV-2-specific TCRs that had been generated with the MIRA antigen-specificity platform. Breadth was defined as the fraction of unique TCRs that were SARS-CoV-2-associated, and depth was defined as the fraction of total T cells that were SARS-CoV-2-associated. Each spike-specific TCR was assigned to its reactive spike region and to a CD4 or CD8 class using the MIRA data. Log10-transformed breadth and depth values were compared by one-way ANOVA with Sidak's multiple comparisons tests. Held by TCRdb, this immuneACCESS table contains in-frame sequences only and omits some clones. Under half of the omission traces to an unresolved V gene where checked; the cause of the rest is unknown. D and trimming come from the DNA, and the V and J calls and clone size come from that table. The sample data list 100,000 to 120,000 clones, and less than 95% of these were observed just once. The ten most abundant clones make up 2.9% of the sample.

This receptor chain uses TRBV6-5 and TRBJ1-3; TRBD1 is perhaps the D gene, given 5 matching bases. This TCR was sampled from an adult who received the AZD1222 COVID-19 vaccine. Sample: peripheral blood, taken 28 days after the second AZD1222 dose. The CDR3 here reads CASSYSRRAGNTIYF. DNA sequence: TGTGCCAGCAGTTACTCCCGCAGGGCTGGAAACACCATATATTTT.